This TCR beta chain was retrieved from a study of CD8+ T cells in alopecia areata. The overall study: Dosing with tofacitinib proceeded for 6 to 18 months, followed by 6 months off drug.

J lost 4 bases, V lost 3 bases, and 9 bases had no gene match. CDR1 MNHEY and CDR2 SMNVEV come from the germline V gene (reference sequence). The CDR3 covers 16 residues. The sample's treatment: oral pan-JAK inhibitor, 5-10 mg twice daily. T lymphocytes (CD4+ and CD8+) were sorted from PBMCs. Investigators isolated RNA and reverse transcribed it into cDNA to act as the sequencing template. Assay: immunoSEQ multiplex PCR; the TCRdb copy retains only in-frame clones and omits some. The table shows 87,000 or so clones, with around 70% occurring only once. Overall study findings and caveats: TCRs were shared less clearly across patients than in mice, possibly for HLA-related reasons. Uncertainty about whether baseline CD8+ expansion is linked to response remains, with one nonresponder.

A remark on this clone: Its antigen is not identified.

The specimen was CD8+ T cells sorted from blood, collected at week 44, from a patient treated with tofacitinib. This TCR was recovered from a human donor with alopecia areata. V usage is TRBV27 and J usage is TRBJ1-1, with 9 nucleotides matching TRBD1. The CDR3 sequence: CASSFDSGTGTTEAFF. As DNA, the CDR3 is TGTGCCAGCAGTTTTGATAGTGGGACAGGGACCACTGAAGCTTTCTTT.